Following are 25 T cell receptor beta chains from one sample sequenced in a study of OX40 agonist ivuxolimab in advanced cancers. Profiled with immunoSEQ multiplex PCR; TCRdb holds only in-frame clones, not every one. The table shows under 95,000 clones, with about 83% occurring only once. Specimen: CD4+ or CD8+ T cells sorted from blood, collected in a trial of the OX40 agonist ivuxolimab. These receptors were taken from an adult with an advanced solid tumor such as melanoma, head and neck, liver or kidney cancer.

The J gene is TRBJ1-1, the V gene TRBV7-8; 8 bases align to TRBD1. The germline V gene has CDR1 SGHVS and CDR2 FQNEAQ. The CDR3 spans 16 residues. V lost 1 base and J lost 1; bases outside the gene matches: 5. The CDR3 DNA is TGTGCCAGCAGCTTAGGGACAGGGAAGAAGAACACTGAAGCTTTCTTT. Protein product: CASSLGTGKKNTEAFF.

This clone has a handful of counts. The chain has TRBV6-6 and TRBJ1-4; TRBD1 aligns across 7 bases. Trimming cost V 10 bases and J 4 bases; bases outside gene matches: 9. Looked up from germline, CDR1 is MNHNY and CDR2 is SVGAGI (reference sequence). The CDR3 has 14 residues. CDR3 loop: CATRDSGFNEKLFF. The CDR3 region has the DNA TGTGCCACACGGGACAGCGGATTTAATGAAAAACTGTTTTTT.

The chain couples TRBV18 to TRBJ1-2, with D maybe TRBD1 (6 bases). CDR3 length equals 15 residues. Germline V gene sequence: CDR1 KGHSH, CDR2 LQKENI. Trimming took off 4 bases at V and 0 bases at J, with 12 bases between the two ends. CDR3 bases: TGTGCCAGCTCACTCACGGACAGTGCTAACTATGGCTACACCTTC. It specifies CASSLTDSANYGYTF.

This chain's CDR3 is CASSDLGQGNTEAFF. Written as DNA, the CDR3 is TGTGCCAGCAGTGACCTGGGACAGGGGAACACTGAAGCTTTCTTT. The chain recombines TRBV2 with TRBJ1-1, with TRBD1 matching 9 bases. V gave up 3 bases and J gave up 1 base; unmatched junction bases: 3. Germline loops: CDR1 SNHLY, CDR2 FYNNEI. The CDR3 loop spans 15 amino acids. Drawing the rest from reference TRBV2 and TRBJ1-1, the complete variable domain is EPEVTQTPSHQVTQMGQEVILRCVPISNHLYFYWYRQILGQKVEFLVSFYNNEISEKSEIFDDQFSVERPDGSNFTLKIRSTKLEDSAMYFCASSDLGQGNTEAFFGQGTRLTVV.

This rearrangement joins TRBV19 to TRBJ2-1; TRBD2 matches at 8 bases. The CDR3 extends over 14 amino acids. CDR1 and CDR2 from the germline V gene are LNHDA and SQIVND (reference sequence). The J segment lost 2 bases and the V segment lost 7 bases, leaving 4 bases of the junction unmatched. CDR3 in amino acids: CASKSGGAYNEQFF. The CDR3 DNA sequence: TGTGCCAGTAAGAGCGGGGGCGCCTACAATGAGCAGTTCTTC.

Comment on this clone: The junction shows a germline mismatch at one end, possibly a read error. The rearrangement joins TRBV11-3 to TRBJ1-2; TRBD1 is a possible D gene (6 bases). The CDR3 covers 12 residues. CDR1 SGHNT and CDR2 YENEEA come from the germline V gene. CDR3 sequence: CASSAGADGYTF. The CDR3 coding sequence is TGTGCTAGCAGCGCGGGGGCGGATGGCTACACCTTC.

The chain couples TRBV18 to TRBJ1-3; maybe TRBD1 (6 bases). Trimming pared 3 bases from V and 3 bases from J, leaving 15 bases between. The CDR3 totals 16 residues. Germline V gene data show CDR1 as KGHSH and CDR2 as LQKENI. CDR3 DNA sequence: TGTGCCAGCTCACCCCGGACAGCTCCAGATGGAAACACCATATATTTT. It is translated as CASSPRTAPDGNTIYF.

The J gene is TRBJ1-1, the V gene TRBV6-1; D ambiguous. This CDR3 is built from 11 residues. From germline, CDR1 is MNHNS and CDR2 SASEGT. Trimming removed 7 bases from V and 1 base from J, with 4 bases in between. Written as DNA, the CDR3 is TGTGCCAGCACCCAGAACACTGAAGCTTTCTTT. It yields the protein CASTQNTEAFF.

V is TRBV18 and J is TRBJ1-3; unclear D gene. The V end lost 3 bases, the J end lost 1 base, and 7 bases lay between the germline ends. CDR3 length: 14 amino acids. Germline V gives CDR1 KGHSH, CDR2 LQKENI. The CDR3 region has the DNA TGTGCCAGCTCACCCAGACCGTCTGGAAACACCATATATTTT. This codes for CASSPRPSGNTIYF.

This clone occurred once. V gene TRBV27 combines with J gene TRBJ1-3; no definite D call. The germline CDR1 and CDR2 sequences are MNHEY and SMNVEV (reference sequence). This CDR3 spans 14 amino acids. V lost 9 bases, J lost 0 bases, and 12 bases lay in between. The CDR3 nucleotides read TGTGCCAGTTCGTCACTCAGCTCTGGAAACACCATATATTTT. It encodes CASSSLSSGNTIYF.

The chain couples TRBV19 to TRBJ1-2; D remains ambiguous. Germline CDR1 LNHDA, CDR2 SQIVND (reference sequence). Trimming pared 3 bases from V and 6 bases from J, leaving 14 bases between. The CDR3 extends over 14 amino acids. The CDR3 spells CASSMQPKPDGYTF. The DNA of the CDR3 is TGTGCCAGTAGTATGCAGCCGAAACCGGATGGCTACACCTTC.

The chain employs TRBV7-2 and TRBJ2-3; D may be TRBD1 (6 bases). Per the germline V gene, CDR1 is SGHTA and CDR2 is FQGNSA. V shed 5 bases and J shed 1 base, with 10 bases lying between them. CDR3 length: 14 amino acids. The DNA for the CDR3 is TGTGCCAGCAGCCGGACAGCCGGCACAGATACGCAGTATTTT. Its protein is CASSRTAGTDTQYF.

CDR3 in DNA: TGTGCCAGCAGCTCGGCGGGACTAGGGAACAATGAGCAGTTCTTC. This codes for CASSSAGLGNNEQFF. The chain has TRBV5-8 and TRBJ2-1; 8 bases agree with TRBD2. Germline trimming cut 3 bases from V and 5 bases from J; bases unmatched to any gene: 7. The CDR3 contains 15 residues. Germline CDR1 SGHTS, CDR2 YDEGEE.

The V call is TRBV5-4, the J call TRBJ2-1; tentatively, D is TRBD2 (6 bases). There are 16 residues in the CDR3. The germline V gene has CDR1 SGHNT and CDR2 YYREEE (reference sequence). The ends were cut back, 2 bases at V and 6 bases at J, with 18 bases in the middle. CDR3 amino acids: CASSFRPRLEVNEQFF. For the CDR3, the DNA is TGTGCCAGCAGCTTCCGGCCCCGACTAGAAGTCAATGAGCAGTTCTTC.

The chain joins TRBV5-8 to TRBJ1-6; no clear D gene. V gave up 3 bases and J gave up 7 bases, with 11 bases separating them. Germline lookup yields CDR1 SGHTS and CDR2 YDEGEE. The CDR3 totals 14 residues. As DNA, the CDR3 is TGTGCCAGCAGCTCTAGGGCGTCCAATTCACCCCTCCACTTT. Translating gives CASSSRASNSPLHF.

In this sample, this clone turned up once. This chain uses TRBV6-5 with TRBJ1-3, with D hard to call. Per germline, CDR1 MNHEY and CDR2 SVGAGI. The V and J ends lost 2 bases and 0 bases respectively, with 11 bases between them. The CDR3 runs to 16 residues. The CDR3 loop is CASSYKVSSSGNTIYF. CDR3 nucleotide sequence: TGTGCCAGCAGTTACAAGGTCTCAAGCTCTGGAAACACCATATATTTT.

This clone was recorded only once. This CDR3 reads CASSLRTGNEKLFF. CDR3 DNA sequence: TGTGCCAGCAGCTTACGGACGGGGAATGAAAAACTGTTTTTT. The rearrangement links TRBV7-9 to TRBJ1-4, with D unclear. The CDR3 has 14 amino acids. Germline CDR1 SEHNR, CDR2 FQNEAQ (reference sequence). V lost 2 bases and J lost 5, with 9 bases in between.

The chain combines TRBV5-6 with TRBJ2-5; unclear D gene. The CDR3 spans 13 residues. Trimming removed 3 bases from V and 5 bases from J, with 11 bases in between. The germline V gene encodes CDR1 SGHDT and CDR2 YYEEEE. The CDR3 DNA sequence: TGTGCCAGCAGCTGGGTAGCAGGCGAGACCCAGTACTTC. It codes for CASSWVAGETQYF. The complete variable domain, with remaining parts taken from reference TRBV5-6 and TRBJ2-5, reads DAGVTQSPTHLIKTRGQQVTLRCSPKSGHDTVSWYQQALGQGPQFIFQYYEEEERQRGNFPDRFSGHQFPNYSSELNVNALLLGDSALYLCASSWVAGETQYFGPGTRLLVL.

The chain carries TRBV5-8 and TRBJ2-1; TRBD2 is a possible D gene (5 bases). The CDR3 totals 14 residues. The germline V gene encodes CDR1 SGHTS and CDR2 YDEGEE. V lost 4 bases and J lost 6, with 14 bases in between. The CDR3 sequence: CASSTRPGSNEQFF. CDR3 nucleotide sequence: TGTGCCAGCAGCACCCGCCCGGGGAGCAATGAGCAGTTCTTC.

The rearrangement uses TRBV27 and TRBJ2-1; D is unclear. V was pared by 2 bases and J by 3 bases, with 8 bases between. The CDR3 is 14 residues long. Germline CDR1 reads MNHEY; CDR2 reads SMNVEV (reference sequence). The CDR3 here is CASSLTSLYNEQFF. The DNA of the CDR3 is TGTGCCAGCAGTTTAACTTCTCTCTACAATGAGCAGTTCTTC.

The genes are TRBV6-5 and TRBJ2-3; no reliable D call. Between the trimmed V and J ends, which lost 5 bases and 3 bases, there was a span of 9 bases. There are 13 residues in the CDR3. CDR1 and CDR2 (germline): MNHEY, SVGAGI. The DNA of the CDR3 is TGTGCCAGCAGTCGGTGGTTGACAGATACGCAGTATTTT. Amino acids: CASSRWLTDTQYF.

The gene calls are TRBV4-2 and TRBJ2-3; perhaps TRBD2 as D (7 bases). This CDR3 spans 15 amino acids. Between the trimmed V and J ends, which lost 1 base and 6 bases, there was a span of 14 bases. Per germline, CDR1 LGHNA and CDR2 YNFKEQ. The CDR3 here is CASSQAVGGADTQYF. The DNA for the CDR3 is TGTGCCAGCAGCCAAGCAGTAGGGGGGGCCGATACGCAGTATTTT.

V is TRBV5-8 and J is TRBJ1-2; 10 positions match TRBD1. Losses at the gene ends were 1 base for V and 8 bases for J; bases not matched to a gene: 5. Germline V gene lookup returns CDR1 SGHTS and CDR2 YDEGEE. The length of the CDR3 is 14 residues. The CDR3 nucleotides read TGTGCCAGCAGCTTGTCCGACAGGGGGCGAGGCTACACCTTC. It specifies CASSLSDRGRGYTF.

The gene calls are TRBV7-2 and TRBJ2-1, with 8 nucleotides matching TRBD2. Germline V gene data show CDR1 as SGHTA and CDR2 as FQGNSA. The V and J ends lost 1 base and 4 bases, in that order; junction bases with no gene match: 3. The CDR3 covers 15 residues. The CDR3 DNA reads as TGTGCCAGCAGCTTAGTGGCTAGCGGGTACAATGAGCAGTTCTTC. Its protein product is CASSLVASGYNEQFF.

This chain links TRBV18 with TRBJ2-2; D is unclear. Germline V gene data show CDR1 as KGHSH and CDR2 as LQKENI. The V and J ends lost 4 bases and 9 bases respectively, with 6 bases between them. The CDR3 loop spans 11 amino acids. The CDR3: CASSLARELFF. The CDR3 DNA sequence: TGTGCCAGCTCACTTGCGAGGGAGCTGTTTTTT. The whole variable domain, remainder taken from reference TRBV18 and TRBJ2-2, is NAGVMQNPRHLVRRRGQEARLRCSPMKGHSHVYWYRQLPEEGLKFMVYLQKENIIDESGMPKERFSAEFPKEGPSILRIQQVVRGDSAAYFCASSLARELFFGEGSRLTVL.